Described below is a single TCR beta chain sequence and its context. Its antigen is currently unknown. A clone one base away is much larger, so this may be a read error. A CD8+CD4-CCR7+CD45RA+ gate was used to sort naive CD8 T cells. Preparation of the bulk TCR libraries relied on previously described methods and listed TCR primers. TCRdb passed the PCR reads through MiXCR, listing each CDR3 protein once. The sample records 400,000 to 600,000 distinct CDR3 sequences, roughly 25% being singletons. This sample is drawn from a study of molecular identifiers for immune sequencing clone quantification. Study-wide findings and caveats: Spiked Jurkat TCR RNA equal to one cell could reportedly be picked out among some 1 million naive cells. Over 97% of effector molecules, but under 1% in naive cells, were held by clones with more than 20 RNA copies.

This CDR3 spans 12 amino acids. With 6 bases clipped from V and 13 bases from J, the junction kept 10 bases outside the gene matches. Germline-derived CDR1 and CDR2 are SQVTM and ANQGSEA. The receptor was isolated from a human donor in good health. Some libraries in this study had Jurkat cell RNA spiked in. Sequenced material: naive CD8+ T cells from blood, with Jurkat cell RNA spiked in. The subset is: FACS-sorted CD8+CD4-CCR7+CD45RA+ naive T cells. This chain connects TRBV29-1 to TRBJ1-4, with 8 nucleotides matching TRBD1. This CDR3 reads CSVHADRESLFF. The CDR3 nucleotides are TGCAGCGTCCACGCGGACAGGGAATCACTGTTTTTT.